These T cell receptor beta chains were read from a single sample in a study of blood T cell repertoires in COVID-19. This table comes from immunoSEQ multiplex PCR, and its TCRdb copy is limited to in-frame clones, with some not included. Here the sample spans 200,000 to 250,000 clones, less than 90% being singletons. The sequencing sample was made of PBMCs or T cells enriched from blood (not recorded which). These receptors originate from a middle-aged woman who had recovered from COVID-19. Both conserved end residues are part of each CDR3. A D gene is named only where the DNA matches it firmly.

D	V	J	CDR3	DNA
TRBD1	TRBV11-2	TRBJ1-1	CASSQFTGVRTEAFF	TGTGCCAGCAGCCAATTTACAGGGGTCCGCACTGAAGCTTTCTTT
.	TRBV19	TRBJ2-1	CASRSASLRNEQFF	TGTGCCAGTAGATCGGCTAGCCTAAGGAATGAGCAGTTCTTC
.	TRBV19	TRBJ2-1	CASKGTGLLGHNEQFF	TGTGCCAGTAAAGGAACGGGACTCCTTGGGCACAATGAGCAGTTCTTC
.	TRBV5-1	TRBJ2-5	CASSGGGQETQYF	TGCGCCAGCTCTGGAGGCGGGCAAGAGACCCAGTACTTC
.	TRBV11-3	TRBJ2-4	CASSLGRGKNIQYF	TGTGCCAGCAGCTTAGGCAGGGGCAAAAACATTCAGTACTTC
TRBD2	TRBV14	TRBJ2-1	CASSQGLAGRGSYNEQFF	TGTGCCAGCAGCCAAGGACTAGCGGGAAGGGGGTCCTACAATGAGCAGTTCTTC
.	TRBV18	TRBJ2-2	CASSPTQGNTGELFF	TGTGCCAGCTCACCAACACAGGGGAACACCGGGGAGCTGTTTTTT
TRBD2	TRBV5-4	TRBJ2-1	CASSTGTSAYNEQFF	TGTGCCAGCAGCACCGGGACTAGCGCCTACAATGAGCAGTTCTTC
.	TRBV10-3	TRBJ2-5	CAISRQPQETQYF	TGTGCCATCTCCAGACAGCCCCAAGAGACCCAGTACTTC
.	TRBV19	TRBJ1-2	CASSIVSGAHSGYTF	TGTGCCAGTAGTATAGTCTCAGGGGCTCATAGTGGCTACACCTTC
TRBD1	TRBV7-2	TRBJ2-5	CASSLRDRGFQETQYF	TGTGCCAGCAGCTTAAGGGACAGGGGTTTCCAAGAGACCCAGTACTTC
TRBD1	TRBV27	TRBJ1-2	CASTTRLRDSKGYTF	TGTGCCAGCACCACTCGCTTGAGGGACAGTAAAGGCTACACCTTC
TRBD1	TRBV7-9	TRBJ1-2	CASSERGRLGGYTF	TGTGCCAGCAGCGAAAGGGGGCGCCTGGGGGGCTACACCTTC